A selection of T cell receptor beta chains follows, all from one sample in a study of blood T cell repertoires in COVID-19. Data came from immunoSEQ multiplex PCR; TCRdb stores just in-frame clones and leaves some out. The data hold about 81,000 clones, with 86% observed a single time. Sequenced material: peripheral blood. The receptors were sampled from a human donor in a cohort sampled during active COVID-19. Both conserved end residues are part of each CDR3. D genes are given only for firm matches. Size is omitted from some rows. Given values are once, few, many or a class for expanded clones.

size	V	D	J	CDR3	DNA
.	TRBV28	TRBD2	TRBJ2-1	CASSLSSGGLNEQFF	TGTGCCAGCAGTCTGTCAAGCGGGGGACTAAATGAGCAGTTCTTC
once	TRBV5-1	TRBD1	TRBJ2-3	CASSFTGTGIADTQYF	TGCGCCAGCAGCTTCACCGGGACAGGGATAGCAGATACGCAGTATTTT
many	TRBV27	.	TRBJ1-2	CASSLSRRNYGYTF	TGTGCCAGCAGTTTATCGCGGAGAAACTATGGCTACACCTTC
.	TRBV18	.	TRBJ1-5	CANSPGGGLAQHF	TGTGCCAACTCACCCGGCGGGGGACTGGCCCAGCATTTT
.	TRBV18	.	TRBJ2-7	CASSGTSNYEQYF	TGTGCCAGCTCCGGGACATCGAACTACGAGCAGTACTTC
.	TRBV2	TRBD1	TRBJ2-3	CASKTGGWADTQYF	TGTGCCAGCAAGACAGGGGGATGGGCAGATACGCAGTATTTT
.	TRBV9	.	TRBJ1-3	CASARGDTIYF	TGTGCCAGCGCGCGGGGCGACACCATATATTTT
.	TRBV7-3	.	TRBJ2-1	CASSFRAGEQFF	TGTGCCAGCAGCTTTCGGGCAGGGGAGCAGTTCTTC
.	TRBV18	TRBD1	TRBJ1-1	CASSPQTGGSEAFF	TGTGCCAGCTCACCACAGACAGGGGGCTCTGAAGCTTTCTTT
once	TRBV5-1	.	TRBJ1-5	CASSLGGAGNQPQHF	TGCGCCAGCAGCTTGGGTGGGGCCGGCAATCAGCCCCAGCATTTT
.	TRBV3-1/TRBV3-2	TRBD2	TRBJ2-1	CASSQGSVSGGAHEQFF	TGTGCCAGCAGCCAGGGCTCTGTTAGCGGGGGGGCCCATGAGCAGTTCTTC
.	TRBV4-1	TRBD1	TRBJ1-5	CASSQGTGFSNQPQHF	TGCGCCAGCAGCCAGGGGACAGGGTTTAGCAATCAGCCCCAGCATTTT
.	TRBV7-6	.	TRBJ2-3	CASSLVGGYTDTQYF	TGTGCCAGCAGCTTAGTTGGGGGGTACACAGATACGCAGTATTTT
.	TRBV2	.	TRBJ2-7	CASSDYRVWAYEQYF	TGTGCCAGCAGTGATTACAGGGTATGGGCCTACGAGCAGTACTTC
.	TRBV5-1	.	TRBJ2-7	CASSGDIRSSYEQYF	TGCGCCAGCAGCGGGGACATTCGAAGCTCCTACGAGCAGTACTTC
.	TRBV7-2	TRBD2	TRBJ2-5	CASSPGVAGGLQETQYF	TGTGCCAGCAGCCCGGGGGTAGCGGGGGGCCTCCAAGAGACCCAGTACTTC
.	TRBV7-9	.	TRBJ1-4	CASSYDSEKLFF	TGTGCCAGCAGCTATGACTCCGAAAAACTGTTTTTT
.	TRBV27	TRBD2	TRBJ2-7	CASSHPPGLAGGYEQYF	TGTGCCAGCAGTCACCCCCCGGGACTAGCGGGAGGCTACGAGCAGTACTTC
.	TRBV6-6	TRBD1	TRBJ1-5	CASSSGQGADQPQHF	TGTGCCAGCAGTTCGGGACAGGGGGCGGATCAGCCCCAGCATTTT